The rows below give T cell receptor beta chains drawn from one sample of a study of CD8+ T cells in alopecia areata. Generated by immunoSEQ multiplex PCR, the TCRdb table keeps only in-frame clones and is missing some. This sample carries 110,000 to 150,000 clones, 65% to 90% of them seen once, and the ten largest clones take 20% to 25%. Material: CD8+ T cells sorted from blood, obtained at week 4, from a patient treated with tofacitinib. The receptors were gathered from a human donor with alopecia areata. Both conserved end residues are part of each CDR3. A D gene is named only where the DNA matches it firmly. Clone size is given for some rows only: seen once, a few or many times, or a class if the clone is expanded.

>.|.|TRBJ1-5|TRBV7-2
CASSSTDYSNQPQHF
TGTGCCAGCAGCTCTACGGATTATAGCAATCAGCCCCAGCATTTT
>.|TRBD1|TRBJ2-1|TRBV7-8
CASSPHGGTGSRNEQFF
TGTGCCAGCAGCCCCCACGGGGGGACAGGGTCTCGCAATGAGCAGTTCTTC
>.|TRBD1|TRBJ2-5|TRBV7-9
CASSLAWDREEETQYF
TGTGCCAGCAGCTTAGCTTGGGACAGGGAAGAAGAGACCCAGTACTTC
>.|.|TRBJ1-5|TRBV19
CASSAWDAQPQHF
TGTGCCAGTAGTGCATGGGACGCTCAGCCCCAGCATTTT
>.|.|TRBJ1-2|TRBV27
CASRDSLYGYTF
TGTGCCAGCAGGGACAGCCTCTATGGCTACACCTTC
>few|.|TRBJ2-7|TRBV7-9
CASSLGGTLYEQYF
TGTGCCAGCAGCTTAGGAGGGACACTCTACGAGCAGTACTTC
>.|.|TRBJ2-1|TRBV4-3
CASSQAPHNEQFF
TGCGCCAGCAGCCAAGCGCCACACAATGAGCAGTTCTTC
>.|TRBD2|TRBJ2-3|TRBV2
CASSETASGGSTDTQYF
TGTGCCAGCAGTGAAACGGCTAGCGGGGGTAGCACAGATACGCAGTATTTT
>.|.|TRBJ1-1|TRBV2
CATGRYNTEAFF
TGTGCTACCGGCAGGTATAACACTGAAGCTTTCTTT
>.|TRBD1|TRBJ2-1|TRBV29-1
CSVSQGSSYNEQFF
TGCAGCGTTTCACAGGGGAGCTCCTACAATGAGCAGTTCTTC
>few|TRBD1|TRBJ2-7|TRBV29-1
CSVAPGDRDYEQYF
TGCAGCGTTGCACCCGGGGACAGGGACTACGAGCAGTACTTC
>.|.|TRBJ2-1|TRBV27
CASSSRAEQFF
TGTGCCAGCAGTTCCCGGGCCGAGCAGTTCTTC
>.|TRBD1|TRBJ1-1|TRBV6-1
CASSEAEDRLDLPEAFF
TGTGCCAGCAGTGAAGCGGAGGACAGGCTGGATTTACCTGAAGCTTTCTTT
>.|TRBD2|TRBJ2-5|TRBV4-1
CASSRTSGVETQYF
TGCGCCAGCAGCCGGACTAGCGGGGTGGAGACCCAGTACTTC
>.|.|TRBJ2-3|TRBV4-3
CASSQDSGRTDTQYF
TGCGCCAGCAGCCAAGATAGCGGCCGCACAGATACGCAGTATTTT
>.|TRBD1|TRBJ2-7|TRBV27
CASSAYGTGTYEQYF
TGTGCCAGCAGTGCTTACGGGACAGGGACCTACGAGCAGTACTTC
>.|TRBD1|TRBJ2-1|TRBV5-1
CASSTWDRDNEQFF
TGCGCCAGCAGCACCTGGGACAGGGACAATGAGCAGTTCTTC
>few|.|TRBJ2-7|TRBV7-9
CASSLEASPSSYEQYF
TGTGCCAGCAGCTTAGAGGCCAGCCCGAGCTCCTACGAGCAGTACTTC
>.|.|TRBJ2-7|TRBV5-8
CASSPYEQYF
TGTGCCAGCAGCCCTTACGAGCAGTACTTC
>few|.|TRBJ2-7|TRBV7-9
CASSLTSEQYF
TGTGCCAGCAGCTTAACGAGCGAGCAGTACTTC
>few|.|TRBJ2-1|TRBV18
CASSPWENEQFF
TGTGCCAGCTCACCATGGGAGAATGAGCAGTTCTTC
>.|.|TRBJ2-7|TRBV29-1
CSVIPDRSYEQYF
TGCAGCGTCATCCCCGACAGGAGCTACGAGCAGTACTTC
>.|TRBD1|TRBJ2-7|TRBV4-1
CASSLRSGQGINEQYF
TGCGCCAGCAGCCTTCGTTCGGGACAGGGGATAAACGAGCAGTACTTC
>.|.|TRBJ2-2|TRBV7-6
CASSLVGLTGELFF
TGTGCCAGCAGCTTAGTCGGGCTCACCGGGGAGCTGTTTTTT
>.|TRBD2|TRBJ2-5|TRBV27
CASSGGTLGETQYF
TGTGCCAGCTCGGGAGGGACATTGGGGGAGACCCAGTACTTC
>once|.|TRBJ2-3|TRBV7-9
CASSLSAVPDTQYF
TGTGCCAGCAGCTTATCGGCAGTACCAGATACGCAGTATTTT
>.|.|TRBJ2-5|TRBV7-8
CASSFPPRGQETQYF
TGTGCCAGCAGCTTTCCCCCCAGGGGTCAAGAGACCCAGTACTTC
>.|TRBD1|TRBJ2-6|TRBV10-2
CASTGQGEVAANVLTF
TGCGCCAGCACCGGACAGGGGGAGGTTGCGGCCAACGTCCTGACTTTC
>.|.|TRBJ1-3|TRBV10-3
CAISDSLAGNTIYF
TGTGCCATCAGTGACTCCCTGGCTGGAAACACCATATATTTT
>.|.|TRBJ2-1|TRBV15
CATSRSGYNEQFF
TGTGCCACCAGCAGGTCAGGGTACAATGAGCAGTTCTTC
>.|.|TRBJ1-2|TRBV7-9
CASSQVRTTRNYGYTF
TGTGCCAGCAGCCAGGTGCGGACGACACGAAACTATGGCTACACCTTC
>.|.|TRBJ2-5|TRBV7-9
CASSPPVGETQYF
TGTGCCAGCAGCCCCCCGGTGGGAGAGACCCAGTACTTC
>.|.|TRBJ1-1|TRBV6-5
CASSSQGNTEAFF
TGTGCCAGCAGTTCTCAGGGAAACACTGAAGCTTTCTTT
>.|.|TRBJ1-3|TRBV6-5
CASSFPRHSGNTIYF
TGTGCCAGCAGCTTCCCCCGGCACTCTGGAAACACCATATATTTT
>.|.|TRBJ2-3|TRBV6-1
CASSDGGGADTQYF
TGTGCCAGCAGTGACGGTGGGGGGGCGGATACGCAGTATTTT
>.|.|TRBJ1-1|TRBV6-6
CASSYPTARGHTEAFF
TGTGCCAGCAGTTACCCGACCGCCCGGGGGCACACTGAAGCTTTCTTT
>.|TRBD2|TRBJ2-3|TRBV27
CASSLVGDYAGTDTQYF
TGTGCCAGCAGTTTAGTAGGGGACTACGCGGGGACAGATACGCAGTATTTT
>.|.|TRBJ1-2|TRBV28
CASSPPLSGGEDYGYTF
TGTGCCAGCAGTCCACCCCTTAGTGGAGGGGAGGACTATGGCTACACCTTC
>few|.|TRBJ2-3|TRBV28
CASSLYGPTDTQYF
TGTGCCAGCAGTTTATACGGGCCCACAGATACGCAGTATTTT
>.|.|TRBJ2-5|TRBV7-6
CASSVTTIPWETQYF
TGTGCCAGCAGCGTAACCACCATTCCATGGGAGACCCAGTACTTC
>.|.|TRBJ2-7|TRBV13
CASSSRQRSYEQYF
TGTGCCAGCAGCTCAAGACAGAGGTCCTACGAGCAGTACTTC